What follows are 16 T cell receptor beta chains derived from one specimen sequenced in a study of blood T cell repertoires in COVID-19. Sequencing used immunoSEQ multiplex PCR; TCRdb keeps in-frame clones, though not all of them. The data show tens of thousands of clones, 89% seen once. Sequencing used peripheral blood. The receptors were sampled from a woman in her sixties with active COVID-19.

V gene TRBV11-1 combines with J gene TRBJ2-2, with 7 bases that match TRBD1. In germline, CDR1 is SGHAT, CDR2 FQDESV (reference sequence). V was pared by 7 bases and J by 6 bases, with 8 bases of the junction left unmatched. The CDR3 runs 14 residues. The CDR3 spells CASNQDRPSGELFF. CDR3 DNA: TGTGCCAGCAATCAGGACAGGCCCTCCGGGGAGCTGTTTTTT.

The gene calls are TRBV2 and TRBJ1-5, with D perhaps TRBD1 (5 bases). Germline CDR1 SNHLY, CDR2 FYNNEI. This CDR3 has 15 residues. V lost 5 bases and J lost 3, with 14 bases in between. The CDR3 protein is CASSLQGYSNQPQHF. For the CDR3, the DNA is TGTGCCAGCAGTCTTCAGGGATACTCCAATCAGCCCCAGCATTTT.

CDR3 in DNA: TGTGCCAGTAATGAGGGCCGAACAGATACGCAGTATTTT. This sequence encodes CASNEGRTDTQYF. V and J are TRBV19 and TRBJ2-3; TRBD2 might be the D (5 bases). CDR3 length: 13 amino acids. Trimming took 7 bases from V and 3 from J, leaving 11 bases between them. Germline V gene sequence: CDR1 LNHDA, CDR2 SQIVND (reference sequence).

The genes are TRBV25-1 and TRBJ2-1; possible D gene TRBD2, 6 bases. The length of the CDR3 is 18 residues. CDR1 and CDR2 (germline): MGHDK, SYGVNS. Trimming shortened V by 1 base and J by 5 bases, and 21 bases separated the two germline ends. This CDR3 reads CASSEFPLGARGNNEQFF. CDR3 bases: TGTGCCAGCAGTGAATTTCCTTTGGGCGCCCGGGGGAACAATGAGCAGTTCTTC.

For the CDR3, the DNA is TGTGCCAGCAGCAAAGTGGGAGAGAACACTGAAGCTTTCTTT. This gives the protein CASSKVGENTEAFF. The chain combines TRBV21-1 with TRBJ1-1. TRBV21-1 is listed as a pseudogene. This CDR3 region has 14 residues.

This chain uses TRBV5-1 with TRBJ1-2; D is perhaps TRBD1 (6 bases). CDR3 length equals 15 residues. V lost 2 bases to trimming and J lost 0 bases, with 11 bases between them. Germline CDR1 reads SGHRS; CDR2 reads YFSETQ. CDR3 in amino acids: CASSFLGGANYGYTF. The CDR3 DNA follows: TGCGCCAGCAGCTTTCTAGGGGGTGCTAACTATGGCTACACCTTC.

This clone occurred a few times. This chain links TRBV27 with TRBJ2-2; 8 nucleotides agree with TRBD2. Looked up from germline, CDR1 is MNHEY and CDR2 is SMNVEV (reference sequence). The CDR3 sequence is 15 residues long. The J segment lost 4 bases and the V segment lost 6 bases, leaving 7 bases of the junction unmatched. CDR3 coding DNA: TGTGCCAGCAGCGTTTCGGGGGGGGTCACCGGGGAGCTGTTTTTT. It is translated as CASSVSGGVTGELFF.

This chain uses TRBV19 with TRBJ2-7, with 14 bases identical to TRBD2. V shed 9 bases, J shed 6 bases, and the junction held 7 bases outside the gene matches. Germline values: CDR1 LNHDA, CDR2 SQIVND (reference sequence). CDR3 length: 14 residues. The CDR3 loop is CASGVGLAGGEQYF. DNA for the CDR3: TGTGCCAGCGGAGTCGGACTAGCGGGGGGCGAGCAGTACTTC.

This clone was counted a single time. This chain uses TRBV10-3 with TRBJ2-1; TRBD2 agrees at 8 bases. Unmatched junction bases numbered 5, after V lost 2 bases and J lost 5 bases. Germline loops: CDR1 ENHRY, CDR2 SYGVKD. CDR3 length: 15 residues. The CDR3 region has the DNA TGTGCCATCAGTGAGACCGGGGGGGCTAACAATGAGCAGTTCTTC. Protein product: CAISETGGANNEQFF.

The chain couples TRBV19 to TRBJ2-7; D may be TRBD1 (6 bases). Trimming removed 2 bases at V and 2 bases at J, with 10 bases between. Per germline, CDR1 LNHDA and CDR2 SQIVND (reference sequence). CDR3 length: 14 amino acids. In DNA form, the CDR3 reads TGTGCCAGTAGTATAACAGGGACGGCCTACGAGCAGTACTTC. Translation gives CASSITGTAYEQYF.

The chain employs TRBV7-2 and TRBJ2-1; no clear D gene. V was trimmed by 0 bases and J by 0 bases, leaving 18 bases between them. There are 19 residues in the CDR3. Germline-derived CDR1 and CDR2 are SGHTA and FQGNSA. CDR3 residues: CASSLAAFLAWSSYNEQFF. The CDR3 coding sequence is TGTGCCAGCAGCTTAGCGGCGTTTCTGGCCTGGAGCTCCTACAATGAGCAGTTCTTC.

The chain links TRBV6-2 or TRBV6-3 to TRBJ1-6; possible D gene TRBD1, 6 bases. Germline V lookup: CDR1 MNHEY, CDR2 SVGEGT. Trimming cost V 2 bases and J 0 bases, with 8 bases left between them. This CDR3 has 16 amino acids. CDR3 nucleotide sequence: TGTGCCAGCAGTTACACGGACAGCTCCTATAATTCACCCCTCCACTTT. Encoded protein: CASSYTDSSYNSPLHF.

CDR3 amino acids: CASTLQGAEGKQYF. CDR3 nucleotide sequence: TGTGCCAGCACCTTACAGGGGGCCGAGGGCAAGCAGTACTTC. The chain joins TRBV6-5 to TRBJ2-7; 9 bases match TRBD1. The CDR3 is made up of 14 amino acids. After removal of 7 bases from V and 8 bases from J, the junction contained 12 bases not matched to a gene. Per germline, CDR1 MNHEY and CDR2 SVGAGI.

The chain is built from TRBV2 and TRBJ2-5; 13 bases match TRBD2. This CDR3 is built from 16 residues. Germline V gene sequence: CDR1 SNHLY, CDR2 FYNNEI. Trimming cost V 6 bases and J 4 bases; bases outside gene matches: 8. CDR3 region: CASSLLGTSGVETQYF. The DNA for the CDR3 is TGTGCCAGCAGCTTACTGGGGACTAGCGGGGTAGAGACCCAGTACTTC. The full variable domain, with the rest looked up from reference TRBV2 and TRBJ2-5, is EPEVTQTPSHQVTQMGQEVILRCVPISNHLYFYWYRQILGQKVEFLVSFYNNEISEKSEIFDDQFSVERPDGSNFTLKIRSTKLEDSAMYFCASSLLGTSGVETQYFGPGTRLLVL.

V and J are TRBV15 and TRBJ2-3; D ambiguous. The CDR3 runs to 14 residues. V was trimmed by 0 bases and J by 6 bases, leaving 10 bases between them. In germline, CDR1 is LNHNV, CDR2 YYDKDF (reference sequence). The CDR3 DNA sequence: TGTGCCACCAGCAGAGACCTTCTAGGCGATACGCAGTATTTT. Its translation is CATSRDLLGDTQYF.

This chain links TRBV2 with TRBJ1-2; possible D gene TRBD1, 6 bases. The V end lost 0 bases, the J end lost 6 bases, and 11 bases lay between the germline ends. The germline V gene has CDR1 SNHLY and CDR2 FYNNEI. The CDR3 consists of 14 residues. The CDR3, as DNA: TGTGCCAGCAGTGAAGCTAGGGGGGGCGATGGCTACACCTTC. It is translated as CASSEARGGDGYTF.